This TCR beta chain appears in the sequencing data of a study of blood T cell repertoires in COVID-19. Study in general: Donors in the United States, Italy and Spain gave samples during acute or convalescent COVID-19. From T cells, B-cell-depleted T cells, or PBMCs came the material, which was cDNA or gDNA.

Some clones are missing from TCRdb's copy, which holds only in-frame ones; the method was immunoSEQ multiplex PCR. The data contain 200,000 to 250,000 clones, approximately 80% of them singletons. This clone was observed a few times. V dropped 6 bases and J dropped 3; count of bases not matched to a gene: 10. Germline CDR1 is MNHEY and CDR2 is SVGAGI. This CDR3 is 15 amino acids long. The sample consisted of PBMCs or T cells enriched from blood (not recorded which). This clonotype was obtained from a woman in her 40s with acute COVID-19. The chain recombines TRBV6-5 with TRBJ1-2, with 7 bases lining up with TRBD1. CDR3 amino acids: CASRIYRGIDYGYTF. For the CDR3, the DNA is TGTGCCAGCAGAATATACAGGGGAATCGACTATGGCTACACCTTC.